This T cell receptor (beta chain) derives from a study of response to subunit inactivated influenza vaccine. TCRdb re-derived calls from the RT-PCR reads in MiXCR, one entry per CDR3 protein. The table includes approximately 570,000 distinct CDR3 sequences, roughly 8.2% detected once. Only a few counts were recorded for this clonotype. The sequences come from PBMCs from blood, collected less than 30 months after vaccination. This receptor was obtained from a man in his fifties or sixties who received an inactivated influenza vaccine.

The DNA of the CDR3 is TGTGCCAGCAGCTTAGATCCTGGCAGGGCTGGTGGCTACACCTTC. It encodes CASSLDPGRAGGYTF. The V gene is TRBV7-2, the J gene TRBJ1-2; a weak D match, TRBD1 (5 bases). V lost 1 base, J lost 7 bases, and 16 bases lay in between. Germline V gene sequence: CDR1 SGHTA, CDR2 FQGNSA. The CDR3 is 15 residues long.